The subject of this entry is one T cell receptor (beta chain). Its antigen is not yet known. Per-nucleotide qualities are absent, and no much larger clonotype sits a single base away. This record comes from a study of blood T cell repertoires in COVID-19 (TCRdb year 2020). Context from the whole study: Samples from collaborators originated in the United States, Italy and Spain and spanned both the acute and convalescent phases of COVID-19. The prospective study material was composed of cDNA or gDNA derived from T cells, B-cell-depleted T cells, or PBMCs. Deeply sampled blood TCRbeta repertoires from subjects exposed to, actively infected with, or recovered from COVID-19 were included in the dataset. The repertoires were released in a freely available public database intended as a resource for research on the immune response to SARS-CoV-2. Samples came from the ongoing ImmuneRACE study (first 160 participants) plus 1,254 subjects from 6 global collaborators. Nearly every sample came with metadata listing a de-identified subject ID, COVID-19 status, age in years and sex. Where available, HLA class I and class II types were obtained from metadata supplied by the sample provider rather than from assay-based typing.

The immunoSEQ Assay, a bias-controlled multiplex PCR, was used to amplify TCRbeta CDR3 regions from genomic DNA. Under the source paper's analysis protocol: Nucleated cell counts per sample were estimated from amplification of reference gene primers within the assay. To quantify the absolute abundance of each unique TCRbeta CDR3 rearrangement, sequence reads were collapsed and filtered. Productive Simpson clonality was computed per sample as the square root of Simpson's diversity index over productive rearrangements. Not all clones reach the TCRdb copy of this immuneACCESS table, which keeps in-frame sequences only. Checked studies attribute under half of the gap to unresolved V genes and leave the rest unexplained. V and J calls and clone size come straight from that table; D and trimming were deduced from the DNA. The sample profile shows about 220,000 clones; approximately 86% of them were found once. Approximately 3.8% of the sample rests with the top ten.

The germline V gene specifies MGHRA as CDR1 and YSYEKL as CDR2. From the cysteine through the phenylalanine, the CDR3 covers 16 amino acids. The entry retains the CDR3 DNA only, 48 bases that are in frame from base 1. Trimming at the junction amounts to 4 bases on V and 2 bases on J, and the germline ends lie 17 bases apart. Whole blood was collected in K2EDTA tubes by collaborating institutions according to the institutions' own protocols. Collaborator samples were shipped for TCRbeta analysis as frozen whole blood, isolated PBMCs, or DNA extracted from either sample type. Study-wide findings and limitations: How much clinical and demographic metadata was included differed by source and by participant, and the metadata was provided uncurated.

This TCR was recovered from a woman aged 80 or older with acute or convalescent COVID-19. The sequence is built from TRBV4-1 and TRBJ1-2; the D gene is possibly TRBD1, with 6 bases matching. Input material: peripheral blood. The sequenced DNA is TGCGCCAGCAGCCGTAACCAACAGGGTAGGAACTATGGCTACACCTTC. Its protein product is CASSRNQQGRNYGYTF.